The 12 T cell receptor beta chains presented below share a single source sample, sequenced in a study of T cell responses to AZD1222 COVID-19 vaccine. TCRdb's copy holds only in-frame clones and misses some; the assay was immunoSEQ multiplex PCR. The sample yields tens of thousands of clones, around 80% seen once. The sequencing here drew on peripheral blood, taken 28 days after the second AZD1222 dose. These receptors all stem from an adult who received the AZD1222 COVID-19 vaccine.

The chain links TRBV7-9 to TRBJ1-1, with D maybe TRBD1 (5 bases). CDR3 size: 14 residues. Germline CDR1 and CDR2: SEHNR and FQNEAQ (reference sequence). Trimming removed 4 bases from V and 10 bases from J, with 19 bases in between. In DNA, the CDR3 is TGTGCCAGCAGCTCCCCTGCGAGGGGTGGAGGAGCTTTCTTT. As protein: CASSSPARGGGAFF.

The chain carries TRBV28 and TRBJ2-1, with D unresolved. Trimming pared 3 bases from V and 9 bases from J, leaving 18 bases between. The CDR3 runs 15 residues. CDR1 and CDR2 from the germline V gene are MDHEN and SYDVKM. The CDR3 DNA sequence: TGTGCCAGCAGTTTCCCCCATATAAAAGGCCGTGAGCAGTTCTTC. Protein sequence: CASSFPHIKGREQFF.

The gene calls are TRBV5-1 and TRBJ2-2; weak D call: TRBD1 (6 bases). There are 15 residues in the CDR3. CDR1 and CDR2 (germline): SGHRS, YFSETQ. Trimming cost V 0 bases and J 5 bases, with 11 bases left between them. CDR3 DNA: TGCGCCAGCAGCTTGGAACAGCAGGGGACCGGGGAGCTGTTTTTT. It yields the protein CASSLEQQGTGELFF.

The V and J genes are TRBV2 and TRBJ1-2; D remains ambiguous. The CDR3 consists of 12 residues. The germline V and J ends were trimmed by 7 bases and 3 bases, with 9 bases remaining between them. CDR1 and CDR2 from the germline V gene are SNHLY and FYNNEI. The CDR3 loop is CASKPHDYGYTF. CDR3 DNA sequence: TGTGCCAGCAAGCCCCACGACTATGGCTACACCTTC.

The V gene is TRBV4-3, the J gene TRBJ2-1; the D gene is possibly TRBD2 (6 bases). In germline, CDR1 is LGHNA, CDR2 YSLEER. The CDR3 extends over 15 amino acids. Trimming took off 3 bases at V and 4 bases at J, with 13 bases between the two ends. The CDR3 DNA sequence: TGCGCCAGCAGCCACGGGAGTATCGATTACAATGAGCAGTTCTTC. Its translation is CASSHGSIDYNEQFF.

CDR3 residues: CASSWRGGGGTDTQYF. CDR3 DNA: TGTGCCAGCAGTTGGAGAGGGGGCGGTGGGACAGATACGCAGTATTTT. This chain uses TRBV28 with TRBJ2-3, with 7 bases aligning to TRBD1. J lost 3 bases, V lost 4 bases, and 10 bases had no gene match. This CDR3 has 16 amino acids. Germline-derived CDR1 and CDR2 are MDHEN and SYDVKM.

The chain employs TRBV6-6 and TRBJ2-2; the match to TRBD2 covers 10 bases. This CDR3 region has 17 residues. Germline V CDR1 and CDR2: MNHNY, SVGAGI (reference sequence). V dropped 5 bases and J dropped 7; count of bases not matched to a gene: 13. CDR3 amino acids: CASSPKLAGNVGGELFF. The CDR3 DNA is TGTGCCAGCAGTCCCAAACTAGCGGGGAACGTTGGCGGGGAGCTGTTTTTT.

The chain has TRBV19 and TRBJ1-6; no definite D call. Germline CDR1 reads LNHDA; CDR2 reads SQIVND (reference sequence). V dropped 6 bases and J dropped 0 bases, with 9 bases sitting between them. The length of the CDR3 is 15 residues. The CDR3 sequence: CASRSQSSYNSPLHF. CDR3 DNA sequence: TGTGCCAGTAGATCACAGAGCTCCTATAATTCACCCCTCCACTTT.

The rearrangement links TRBV20-1 to TRBJ2-5; D gene unclear. CDR1 and CDR2 from the germline V gene are DFQATT and SNEGSKA (reference sequence). The V end lost 3 bases, the J end lost 1 base, and 9 bases lay between the germline ends. CDR3 length: 13 residues. CDR3 in DNA: TGCAGTGCTAGTAGGGCAGTCCAAGAGACCCAGTACTTC. Residues: CSASRAVQETQYF.

The rearrangement links TRBV19 to TRBJ2-1; 7 nucleotides align to TRBD2. The CDR3 runs to 16 residues. The J segment lost 3 bases and the V segment lost 3 bases, leaving 8 bases of the junction unmatched. Germline loops: CDR1 LNHDA, CDR2 SQIVND (reference sequence). CDR3 loop: CASSIGGRAIYNEQFF. The DNA for the CDR3 is TGTGCCAGTAGTATTGGAGGGAGGGCCATCTACAATGAGCAGTTCTTC.

The CDR3 loop reads CASSSGQASNQPQHF. The CDR3 DNA reads as TGTGCCAGCAGTTCCGGACAGGCGAGCAATCAGCCCCAGCATTTT. The chain combines TRBV6-2 or TRBV6-3 with TRBJ1-5, with 7 bases matching TRBD1. From germline, CDR1 is MNHEY and CDR2 SVGEGT. The J segment lost 1 base and the V segment lost 4 bases, leaving 4 bases of the junction unmatched. This CDR3 has 15 residues.

As regards this clone: The sample carries other DNA sequences with the same CDR3. The DNA for the CDR3 is TGTGCCAGCAGCCAAGTTGAAGGAGGTGGCTACACCTTC. This encodes CASSQVEGGGYTF. This chain connects TRBV3-1 (or the pseudogene TRBV3-2) to TRBJ1-2; D ambiguous. CDR3 length: 13 amino acids. Trimming pared 1 base from V and 7 bases from J, leaving 10 bases between. Germline-derived CDR1 and CDR2 are LGHDT and YNNKEL (reference sequence).